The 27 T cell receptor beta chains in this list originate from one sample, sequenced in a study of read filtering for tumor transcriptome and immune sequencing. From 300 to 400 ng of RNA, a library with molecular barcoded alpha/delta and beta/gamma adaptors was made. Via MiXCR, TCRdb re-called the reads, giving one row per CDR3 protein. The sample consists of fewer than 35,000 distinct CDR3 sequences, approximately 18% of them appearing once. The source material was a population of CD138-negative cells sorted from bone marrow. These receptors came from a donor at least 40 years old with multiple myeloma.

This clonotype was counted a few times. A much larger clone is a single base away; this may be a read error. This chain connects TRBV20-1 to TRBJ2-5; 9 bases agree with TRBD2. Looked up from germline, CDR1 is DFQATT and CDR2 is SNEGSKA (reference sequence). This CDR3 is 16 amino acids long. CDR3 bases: TGCAGTGCTAGAGATGAGTCTAGCGGGGAGGTAGAGACCCAGTGCTTC. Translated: CSARDESSGEVETQCF.

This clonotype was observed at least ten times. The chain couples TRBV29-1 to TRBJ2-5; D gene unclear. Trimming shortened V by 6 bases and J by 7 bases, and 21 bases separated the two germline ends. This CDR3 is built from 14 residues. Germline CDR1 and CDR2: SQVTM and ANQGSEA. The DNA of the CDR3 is TGCAGCGTAACCATCCCAGTAGAGTCTGGGACCCAGTACTTC. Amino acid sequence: CSVTIPVESGTQYF. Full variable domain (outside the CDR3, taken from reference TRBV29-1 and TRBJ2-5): SAVISQKPSRDICQRGTSLTIQCQVDSQVTMMFWYRQQPGQSLTLIATANQGSEATYESGFVIDKFPISRPNLTFSTLTVSNMSPEDSSIYLCSVTIPVESGTQYFGPGTRLLVL.

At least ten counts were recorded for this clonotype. CDR3 region: CAISEGQQETQYF. The CDR3, as DNA: TGTGCCATCAGTGAGGGGCAGCAAGAGACCCAGTACTTC. The chain couples TRBV10-3 to TRBJ2-5; the D is unclear. The CDR3 spans 13 residues. CDR1 is ENHRY and CDR2 is SYGVKD in the germline V gene. Trimming took 2 bases from V and 2 from J, leaving 6 bases between them.

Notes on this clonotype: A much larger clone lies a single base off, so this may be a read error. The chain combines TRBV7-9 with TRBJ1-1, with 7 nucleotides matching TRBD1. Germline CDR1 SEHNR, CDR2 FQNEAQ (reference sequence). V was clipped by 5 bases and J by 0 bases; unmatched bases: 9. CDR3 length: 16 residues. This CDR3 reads CASSMYRGRVNTEAFF. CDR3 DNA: TGTGCCAGCAGCATGTACAGGGGTAGGGTGAACACTGAAGCTTTCTTT.

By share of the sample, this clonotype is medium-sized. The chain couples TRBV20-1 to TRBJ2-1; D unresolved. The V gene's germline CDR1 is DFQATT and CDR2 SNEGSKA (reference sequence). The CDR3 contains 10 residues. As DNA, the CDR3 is TGCAAAGCGCTATACAATGAGCAGTTCTTC. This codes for CKALYNEQFF.

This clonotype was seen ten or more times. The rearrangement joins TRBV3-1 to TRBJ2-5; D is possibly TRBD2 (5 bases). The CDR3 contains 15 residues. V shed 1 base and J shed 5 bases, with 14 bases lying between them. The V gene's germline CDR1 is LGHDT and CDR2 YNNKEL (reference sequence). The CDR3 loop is CASSQGDYTMETQYF. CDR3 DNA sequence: TGTGCCAGCAGCCAAGGCGACTACACAATGGAGACCCAGTACTTC.

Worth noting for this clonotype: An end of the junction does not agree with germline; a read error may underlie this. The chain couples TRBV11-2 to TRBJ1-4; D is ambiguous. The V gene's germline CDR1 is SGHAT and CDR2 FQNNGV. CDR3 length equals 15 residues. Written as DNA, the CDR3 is TGTGCCGGCAGCCCAGCGGGAGCAACTAATGAAAAACCGTTTTTT. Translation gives CAGSPAGATNEKPFF.

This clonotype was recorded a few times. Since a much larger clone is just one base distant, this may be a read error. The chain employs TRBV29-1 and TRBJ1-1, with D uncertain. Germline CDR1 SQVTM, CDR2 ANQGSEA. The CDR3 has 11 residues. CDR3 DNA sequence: TGCAGCGGCGGAGAGCCCACTGAATCTTTCTTT. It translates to CSGGEPTESFF.

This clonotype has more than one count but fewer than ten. CDR3 nucleotides: TGCAGTGCTAGATGGTTGGAGACCCAGTACTTC. Protein sequence: CSARWLETQYF. The chain uses TRBV20-1 and TRBJ2-5, with D unresolved. The V end lost 2 bases, the J end lost 5 bases, and 6 bases lay between the germline ends. Germline V gives CDR1 DFQATT, CDR2 SNEGSKA (reference sequence). The CDR3 is 11 amino acids.

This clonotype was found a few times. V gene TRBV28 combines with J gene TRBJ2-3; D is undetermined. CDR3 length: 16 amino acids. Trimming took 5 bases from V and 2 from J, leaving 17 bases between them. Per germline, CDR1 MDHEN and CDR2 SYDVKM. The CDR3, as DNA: TGTGCCAGCAGTCCCATTTCCGGGCCGTTCACAGATACGCAGTATTTT. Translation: CASSPISGPFTDTQYF. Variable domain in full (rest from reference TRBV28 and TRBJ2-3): DVKVTQSSRYLVKRTGEKVFLECVQDMDHENMFWYRQDPGLGLRLIYFSYDVKMKEKGDIPEGYSVSREKKERFSLILESASTNQTSMYLCASSPISGPFTDTQYFGPGTRLTVL.

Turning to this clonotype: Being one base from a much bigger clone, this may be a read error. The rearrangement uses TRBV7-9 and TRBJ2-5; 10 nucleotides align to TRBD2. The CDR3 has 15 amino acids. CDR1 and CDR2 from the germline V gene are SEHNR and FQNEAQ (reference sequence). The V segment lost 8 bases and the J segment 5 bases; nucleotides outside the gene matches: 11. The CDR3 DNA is TGTGCCAGCGGCGGCAGCGGGGGGGCCCGGGAGACCCAGTACTTC. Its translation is CASGGSGGARETQYF.

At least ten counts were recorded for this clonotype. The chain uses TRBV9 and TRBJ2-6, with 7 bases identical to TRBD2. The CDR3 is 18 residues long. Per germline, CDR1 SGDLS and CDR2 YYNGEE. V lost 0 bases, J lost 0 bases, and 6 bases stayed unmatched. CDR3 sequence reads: CASSVGGGAHSGANVLTF. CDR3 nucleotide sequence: TGTGCCAGCAGCGTAGGGGGAGGGGCCCACTCTGGGGCCAACGTCCTGACTTTC.

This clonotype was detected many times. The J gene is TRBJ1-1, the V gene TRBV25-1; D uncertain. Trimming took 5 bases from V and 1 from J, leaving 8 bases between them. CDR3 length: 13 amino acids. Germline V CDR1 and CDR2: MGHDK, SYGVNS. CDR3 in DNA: TGTGCCAGCAGTCTCCGGGAGAACACTGAAGCTTTCTTT. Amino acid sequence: CASSLRENTEAFF.

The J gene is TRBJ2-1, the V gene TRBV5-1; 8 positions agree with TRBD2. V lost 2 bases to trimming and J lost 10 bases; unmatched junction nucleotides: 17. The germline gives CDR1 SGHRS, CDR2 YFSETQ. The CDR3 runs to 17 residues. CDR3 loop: CASSFEAGVSLFREQFF. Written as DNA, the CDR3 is TGCGCCAGCAGCTTCGAAGCGGGGGTGTCACTATTCAGGGAGCAGTTCTTC. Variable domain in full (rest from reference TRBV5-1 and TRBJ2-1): KAGVTQTPRYLIKTRGQQVTLSCSPISGHRSVSWYQQTPGQGLQFLFEYFSETQRNKGNFPGRFSGRQFSNSRSEMNVSTLELGDSALYLCASSFEAGVSLFREQFFGPGTRLTVL.

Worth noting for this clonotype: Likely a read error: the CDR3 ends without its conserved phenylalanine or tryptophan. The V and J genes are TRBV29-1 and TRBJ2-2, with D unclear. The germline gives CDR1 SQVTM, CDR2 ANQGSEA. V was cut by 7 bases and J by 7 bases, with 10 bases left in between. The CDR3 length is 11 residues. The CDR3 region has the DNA TGCAGCGCCGAGAAGAGCGGGGAGCTGTTTGTT. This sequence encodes CSAEKSGELFV.

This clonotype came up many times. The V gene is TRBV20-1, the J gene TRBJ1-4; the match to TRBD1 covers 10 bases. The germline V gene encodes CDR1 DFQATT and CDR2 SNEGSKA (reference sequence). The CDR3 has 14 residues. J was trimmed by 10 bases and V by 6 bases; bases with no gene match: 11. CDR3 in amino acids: CSAIRGQGTGKLFF. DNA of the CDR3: TGCAGTGCAATACGGGGACAGGGGACTGGAAAACTGTTTTTT.

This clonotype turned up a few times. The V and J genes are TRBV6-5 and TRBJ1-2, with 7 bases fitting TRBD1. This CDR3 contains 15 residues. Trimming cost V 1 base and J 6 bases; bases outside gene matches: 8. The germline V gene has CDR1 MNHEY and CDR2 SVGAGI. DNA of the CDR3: TGTGCCAGCAGTTACTTCAGGACAGGTGGTGATGGCTACACCTTC. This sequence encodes CASSYFRTGGDGYTF.

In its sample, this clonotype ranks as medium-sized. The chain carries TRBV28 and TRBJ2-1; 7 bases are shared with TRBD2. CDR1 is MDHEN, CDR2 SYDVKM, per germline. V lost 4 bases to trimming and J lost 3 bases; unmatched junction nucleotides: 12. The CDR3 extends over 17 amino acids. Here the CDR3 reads CASSSIPGGEGYNEQFF. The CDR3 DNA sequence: TGTGCCAGCAGTTCGATTCCGGGGGGAGAAGGCTACAATGAGCAGTTCTTC.

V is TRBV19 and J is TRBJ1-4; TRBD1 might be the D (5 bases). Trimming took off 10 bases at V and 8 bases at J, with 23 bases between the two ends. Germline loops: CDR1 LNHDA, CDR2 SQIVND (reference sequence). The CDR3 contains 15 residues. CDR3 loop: CATEAETARGEKLFF. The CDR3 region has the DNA TGTGCCACCGAAGCAGAGACAGCTAGAGGGGAAAAACTGTTTTTT. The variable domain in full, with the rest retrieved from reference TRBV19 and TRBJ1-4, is DGGITQSPKYLFRKEGQNVTLSCEQNLNHDAMYWYRQDPGQGLRLIYYSQIVNDFQKGDIAEGYSVSREKKESFPLTVTSAQKNPTAFYLCATEAETARGEKLFFGSGTQLSVL.

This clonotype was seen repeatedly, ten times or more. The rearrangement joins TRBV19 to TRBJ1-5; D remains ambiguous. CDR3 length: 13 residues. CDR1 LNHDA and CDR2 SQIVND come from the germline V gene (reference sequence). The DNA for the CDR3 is TGTGCTACATCCGGGGATAGCAATCAGCCCCAGCATTTT. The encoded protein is CATSGDSNQPQHF.

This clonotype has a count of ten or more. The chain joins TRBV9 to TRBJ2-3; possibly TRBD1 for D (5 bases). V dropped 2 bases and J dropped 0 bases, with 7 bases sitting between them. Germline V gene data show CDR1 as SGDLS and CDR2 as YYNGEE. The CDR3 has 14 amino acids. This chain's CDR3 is CASSVDRSTDTQYF. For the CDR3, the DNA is TGTGCCAGCAGCGTCGACAGAAGCACAGATACGCAGTATTTT. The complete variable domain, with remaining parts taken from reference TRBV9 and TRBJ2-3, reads DSGVTQTPKHLITATGQRVTLRCSPRSGDLSVYWYQQSLDQGLQFLIQYYNGEERAKGNILERFSAQQFPDLHSELNLSSLELGDSALYFCASSVDRSTDTQYFGPGTRLTVL.

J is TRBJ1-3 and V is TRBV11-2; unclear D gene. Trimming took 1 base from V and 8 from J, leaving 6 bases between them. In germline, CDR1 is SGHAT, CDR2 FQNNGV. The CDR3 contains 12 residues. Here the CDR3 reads CASSLAGDTIYF. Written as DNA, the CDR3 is TGTGCCAGCAGCTTAGCCGGAGACACCATATATTTT. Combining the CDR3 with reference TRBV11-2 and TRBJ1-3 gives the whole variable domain EAGVAQSPRYKIIEKRQSVAFWCNPISGHATLYWYQQILGQGPKLLIQFQNNGVVDDSQLPKDRFSAERLKGVDSTLKIQPAKLEDSAVYLCASSLAGDTIYFGEGSWLTVV.

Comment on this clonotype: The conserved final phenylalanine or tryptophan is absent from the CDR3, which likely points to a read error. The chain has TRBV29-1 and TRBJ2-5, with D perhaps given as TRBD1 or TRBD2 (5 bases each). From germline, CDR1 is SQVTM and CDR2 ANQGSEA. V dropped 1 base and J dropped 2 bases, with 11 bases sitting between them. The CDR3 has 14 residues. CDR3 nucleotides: TGCAGCGTTGAAGCAGGGTGGGAGCAAGAGACCCAGTACCTC. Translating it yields CSVEAGWEQETQYL.

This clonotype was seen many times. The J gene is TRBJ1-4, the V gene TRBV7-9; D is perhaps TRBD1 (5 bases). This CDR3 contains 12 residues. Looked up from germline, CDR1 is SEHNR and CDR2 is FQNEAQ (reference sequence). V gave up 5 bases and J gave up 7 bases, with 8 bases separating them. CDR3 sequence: CASSPGAEKLFF. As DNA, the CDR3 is TGTGCCAGCAGCCCTGGGGCTGAAAAACTGTTTTTT.

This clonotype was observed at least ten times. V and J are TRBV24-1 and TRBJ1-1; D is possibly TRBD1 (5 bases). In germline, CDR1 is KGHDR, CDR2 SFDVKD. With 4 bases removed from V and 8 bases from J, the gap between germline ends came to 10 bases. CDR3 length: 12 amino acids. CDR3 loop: CATSDSGKEAFF. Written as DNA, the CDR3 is TGTGCCACCAGTGACTCAGGGAAAGAAGCTTTCTTT.

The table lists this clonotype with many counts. CDR3 region: CASSTDRDSHTGELFF. The CDR3 bases are TGTGCCAGCAGTACAGACCGGGACAGTCACACCGGGGAGCTGTTTTTT. The chain recombines TRBV27 with TRBJ2-2; 7 nucleotides line up with TRBD1. Per germline, CDR1 MNHEY and CDR2 SMNVEV (reference sequence). CDR3 size: 16 residues. V shed 5 bases and J 3 bases; nucleotides not matched to a gene: 9.

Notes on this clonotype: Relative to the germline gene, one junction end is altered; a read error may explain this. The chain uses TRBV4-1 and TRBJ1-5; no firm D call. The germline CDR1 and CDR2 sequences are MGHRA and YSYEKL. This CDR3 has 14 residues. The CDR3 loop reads CASSQGCGNQPQHF. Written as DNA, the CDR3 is TGCGCTAGCAGCCAAGGGTGTGGCAATCAGCCCCAGCATTTT.